Below, 12 T cell receptor delta chains from the same sample are listed, as sequenced in a study of γδ T cells in repeated Plasmodium falciparum infection. Flow sorting of PBMC yielded separate Vgamma9/Vdelta2+ and Vdelta2-negative gammadelta T cell populations for bulk repertoire analysis. TCRdb reanalysed the multiplex PCR reads with CATT. The sample includes tens of thousands of delta-chain clones, approximately 1.7% of them seen just once. The material sequenced was gamma-delta T cells from blood. The origin of the receptors is a pool of human donors (malaria-infected and uninfected, not separated).

In this sample, this clone turned up a few times. This DNA's translation and the protein TCRdb lists, from a much larger clone, do not match at residue 15, likely due to a read error; the protein shown is translated from the DNA. The V and J genes are TRDV1 and TRDJ1; possibly TRDD3 for D (5 bases). Trimming shortened V by 1 base and J by 7 bases, and 28 bases separated the two germline ends. Germline CDR1 is TSWWSYY and CDR2 is QGS. The CDR3 consists of 19 residues. The CDR3 sequence: CALGERSLATGTNTVKLIF. The CDR3 DNA follows: TGTGCTCTTGGGGAACGGTCCCTGGCGACGGGGACCAACACAGTTAAACTCATCTTT.

A word on this clone: TCRdb assigns this DNA the protein of a much larger clone, which departs from its translation at residue 19; this likely reflects a read error, and the protein shown comes from translating the DNA. The V gene call reads TRDV1; no J gene was called; the listed D gene, TRDD3, was not tested against the DNA. This CDR3 region has 20 residues. The germline gives CDR1 TSWWSYY, CDR2 QGS. CDR3 region: CALGETLPTSTGGYTDKLTF. CDR3 nucleotide sequence: TGTGCTCTTGGGGAAACCCTTCCTACAAGTACTGGGGGATACACCGATAAACTCACCTTT.

This clone was seen at least ten times. Here the CDR3 reads CALGGQKIPSSYWGIRFTDKLIF. The CDR3 DNA is TGTGCTCTTGGGGGGCAAAAAATTCCCTCCTCGTACTGGGGGATACGTTTCACCGATAAACTCATCTTT. The rearrangement joins TRDV1 to TRDJ1, with 13 bases identical to TRDD3. Germline V gene lookup returns CDR1 TSWWSYY and CDR2 QGS. This CDR3 comprises 23 residues. The ends lost 4 bases at V and 1 base at J; junction bases unmatched: 24.

This clone showed up many times. For this DNA, TCRdb reports the protein of a much larger clone, which diverges at residue 7, most likely from a read error; the protein presented here is translated directly from the DNA. The chain joins TRDV2 to TRDJ1; D is unresolved. Germline-derived CDR1 and CDR2 are GEAIGNYY and EKD. The length of the CDR3 is 19 residues. Trimming pared 0 bases from V and 1 base from J, leaving 23 bases between. The CDR3 nucleotides are TGTGCCTGTGACACCGTACCCGCGGGCCCTATCGGAAGCACCGATAAACTCATCTTT. Encoded protein: CACDTVPAGPIGSTDKLIF.

This clone has at least ten counts. A far larger clone is only one base removed, so a read error is likely. This specimen includes other DNA sequences encoding the same CDR3. This sequence joins TRAV38-2/DV8 and TRDJ1; the match to TRDD2 covers 9 bases. This CDR3 comprises 17 residues. Germline loops: CDR1 TSESDYY, CDR2 QEAYKQQN. The CDR3 here is CAYRTPGLPTPLSKLIF. DNA of the CDR3: TGCGCTTATAGGACCCCAGGCCTTCCTACCCCTCTATCGAAACTCATCTTT.

In its sample, this clone was seen a few times. This DNA translates differently at residue 16 from the TCRdb protein, which is that of a much larger clone; a read error is likely, and the protein shown is the DNA's own translation. The genes are TRDV1 and TRDJ1; tentative D call: TRDD3 (5 bases). The CDR3 extends over 19 amino acids. CDR1 is TSWWSYY and CDR2 is QGS in the germline V gene. CDR3 coding DNA: TGTGCTCTTGGGGAAGATATCTCCGGGATTCCCCCGTACACCGATAGACTCATCTTT. Translating it yields CALGEDISGIPPYTDRLIF.

This clone was recorded at least ten times. The J gene is TRDJ1, the V gene TRDV1; TRDD3 matches 13 bases. The J gene, absent from TCRdb, was called here by matching the DNA to germline. CDR3 length equals 22 residues. Looked up from germline, CDR1 is TSWWSYY and CDR2 is QGS. V dropped 3 bases and J dropped 3; count of bases not matched to a gene: 22. The CDR3: CALGDRYLPVRYWGIRPDKLIF. The CDR3 nucleotides are TGTGCTCTTGGGGACCGATACTTACCGGTAAGGTACTGGGGGATACGGCCCGATAAACTCATCTTT.

This clone appeared many times. Translating this DNA gives a protein that differs at residue 18 from the TCRdb one, which belongs to a much larger clone; a read error is likely, and the protein shown is this translation. This rearrangement joins TRDV1 to TRDJ1; weak D call: TRDD3 (7 bases). The J gene, missing from TCRdb, was assigned here through DNA to germline matching. The germline CDR1 and CDR2 sequences are TSWWSYY and QGS. The length of the CDR3 is 21 residues. This CDR3 reads CALGVSTCPPTGVGYTDRLIF. The DNA for the CDR3 is TGTGCTCTTGGGGTCAGCACCTGTCCTCCTACTGGGGTAGGGTACACCGATAGACTCATCTTT.

This clone has at least ten counts. One base separates it from a far larger clone, so it is likely a read error. This same CDR3 is encoded by further DNA sequences in the sample. The V gene is TRDV1, the J gene TRDJ1; no reliable D call. With 2 bases removed from V and 0 bases from J, the gap between germline ends came to 16 bases. The CDR3 has 17 amino acids. Per germline, CDR1 TSWWSYY and CDR2 QGS. CDR3 amino acids: CALGEGYPPLYTDKLIF. The CDR3 region has the DNA TGTGCTCTTGGGGAAGGCTACCCCCCCCTGTACACCGATAAACTCATCTTT.

Comment on this clone: TCRdb attributes to this sequence the protein of a much larger clone, which differs from the DNA translation at residue 12; a read error is likely, and the protein displayed is translated from the DNA. This chain links TRDV1 with TRDJ1, with TRDD3 as a possible D gene (6 bases). This CDR3 has 24 residues. Germline V gives CDR1 TSWWSYY, CDR2 QGS. V dropped 1 base and J dropped 2 bases, with 38 bases sitting between them. In DNA, the CDR3 is TGTGCTCTTGGGGAACGGTCCTTCTCAAGATCCCGGGCTGGGGCCTCACTAAAAACCGATAAACTCATCTTT. The encoded protein is CALGERSFSRSRAGASLKTDKLIF.

At least ten counts were recorded for this clone. This is likely an artifact of a read error, given a far larger clone one base away. Other DNA sequences within the sample encode an identical CDR3. The V and J genes are TRDV2 and TRDJ1; TRDD3 might be the D (5 bases). Per germline, CDR1 GEAIGNYY and CDR2 EKD. This CDR3 spans 20 amino acids. Deletions cut 1 base from V and 1 base from J, with 27 bases between. The CDR3 region is CACDTLRVLGGPVITDKLIF. CDR3 coding DNA: TGTGCCTGTGACACTCTTAGAGTTCTGGGTGGGCCGGTCATCACCGATAAACTCATCTTT.

This clone was counted a few times. The likely explanation is a read error, given a far larger clone one base away. Other DNA sequences in the sample encode the same CDR3. The V gene call is TRDV1, and the J gene call is absent; TRDD3 is the table's D call and was not checked against the DNA. CDR1 TSWWSYY and CDR2 QGS come from the germline V gene. The CDR3 extends over 23 amino acids. In DNA form, the CDR3 reads TGTGCTCTTGGGGTAGCCCCCCCGGGGGTCCTTTACTGGGGGATACGGGAGACCGATAAGCTCATCTTT. Translated, it gives CALGVAPPGVLYWGIRETDKLIF.